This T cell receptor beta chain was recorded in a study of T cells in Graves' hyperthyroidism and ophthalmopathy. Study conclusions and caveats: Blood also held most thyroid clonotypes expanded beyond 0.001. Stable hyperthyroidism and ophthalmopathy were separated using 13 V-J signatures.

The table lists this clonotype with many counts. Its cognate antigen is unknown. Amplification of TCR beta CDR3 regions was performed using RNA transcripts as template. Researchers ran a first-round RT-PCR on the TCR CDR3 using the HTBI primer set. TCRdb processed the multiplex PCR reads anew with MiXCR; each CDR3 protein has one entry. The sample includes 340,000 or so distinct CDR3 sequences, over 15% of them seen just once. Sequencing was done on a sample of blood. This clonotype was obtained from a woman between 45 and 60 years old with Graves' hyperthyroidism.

CDR3 in DNA: TGTGCCAGCAGTCAACAACCGGGACAGAAGACAGCTTCAACGTACCAAGAGACCCAGTACTTC. Amino acids: CASSQQPGQKTASTYQETQYF. V and J are TRBV12-3 or TRBV12-4 and TRBJ2-5, with TRBD1 matching over 7 bases. CDR3 length: 21 amino acids. J was trimmed by 0 bases and V by 5 bases; bases with no gene match: 24.